Listed here is a single TCR beta chain. Its antigen is not identified. V was cut by 0 bases and J by 8 bases, with 15 bases left in between. Germline CDR1 is PRHDT and CDR2 is FYEKMQ (reference sequence). The CDR3 has 15 residues. The data derive from a study of CD8 T cells in ankylosing spondylitis. TCRdb reprocessed the 5' RACE reads via MiXCR and lists one record per CDR3 protein. Of fewer than 500,000 distinct CDR3 sequences in the sample, roughly 27% were seen once. Broader study findings: Earlier studies detected some motif variants in reactive arthritis synovial fluid and blood. Matched ankylosing spondylitis synovial fluid reportedly showed significant enrichment of disease-linked clones. Ankylosing spondylitis blood seemed to carry a telltale TCR beta motif made of fewer than ten highly homologous variants.

The rearrangement joins TRBV13 to TRBJ2-3; weak D call: TRBD2 (5 bases). The TCR originated in a male donor with ankylosing spondylitis. Sequenced: blood, either unsorted or a sorted T cell fraction (not recorded which). CDR3 protein: CASSLGTTPYGTQYF. CDR3 DNA: TGTGCCAGCAGCTTAGGGACTACCCCCTACGGTACGCAGTATTTT. The variable domain in full, with the rest retrieved from reference TRBV13 and TRBJ2-3, is AAGVIQSPRHLIKEKRETATLKCYPIPRHDTVYWYQQGPGQDPQFLISFYEKMQSDKGSIPDRFSAQQFSDYHSELNMSSLELGDSALYFCASSLGTTPYGTQYFGPGTRLTVL.